These T cell receptor beta chains were read from a single sample in a study of identifying expanded T cells in peripheral blood. This table comes from immunoSEQ multiplex PCR, and its TCRdb copy is limited to in-frame clones, with some not included. The data contain fewer than 130,000 clones, about 89% of them singletons. What was sequenced was blood. These receptors were collected from a person between 18 and 75 years old in good health. Each CDR3 is given without its conserved first and last residue. The order of the fields is CDR3 protein, J gene, V gene.

cdr3_aa: ASSQIRQGSHNQPQH; j_call: TRBJ1-5; v_call: TRBV16
cdr3_aa: ASTFGVPNYGYT; j_call: TRBJ1-2; v_call: TRBV6-5
cdr3_aa: ASSRLIGVGEQF; j_call: TRBJ2-1; v_call: TRBV4-3
cdr3_aa: ASSPRMGGEETQY; j_call: TRBJ2-5; v_call: TRBV18
cdr3_aa: ASSQEMGETGELF; j_call: TRBJ2-2; v_call: TRBV4-2
cdr3_aa: ASSLPRGSYNEQF; j_call: TRBJ2-1; v_call: TRBV7-6
cdr3_aa: ASSPGDEFETQY; j_call: TRBJ2-5; v_call: TRBV7-2
cdr3_aa: ASSPGTGKEKLF; j_call: TRBJ1-4; v_call: TRBV28
cdr3_aa: ASSLEGQGMNTEAF; j_call: TRBJ1-1; v_call: TRBV5-4
cdr3_aa: AISESEGQPQH; j_call: TRBJ1-5; v_call: TRBV10-3
cdr3_aa: ASSKSGRGGLEQF; j_call: TRBJ2-1; v_call: TRBV10-1
cdr3_aa: ASSPNLGEKLF; j_call: TRBJ1-4; v_call: TRBV7-2
cdr3_aa: ASSPLAIDHNEQF; j_call: TRBJ2-1; v_call: TRBV27
cdr3_aa: ASSVTRDRGFDQPQH; j_call: TRBJ1-5; v_call: TRBV11-2
cdr3_aa: ASSQDRGKAINTIY; j_call: TRBJ1-3; v_call: TRBV4-3
cdr3_aa: ASSLSGRTADTQY; j_call: TRBJ2-3; v_call: TRBV27
cdr3_aa: ASSHILQGGSGELF; j_call: TRBJ2-2; v_call: TRBV4-1
cdr3_aa: ASSLIKTPSTDTQY; j_call: TRBJ2-3; v_call: TRBV5-4
cdr3_aa: ASSSVNRPYNEQF; j_call: TRBJ2-1; v_call: TRBV7-9
cdr3_aa: SVEVGGAAISNEQF; j_call: TRBJ2-1; v_call: TRBV29-1
cdr3_aa: ASSWGGQAPGELF; j_call: TRBJ2-2; v_call: TRBV6-5
cdr3_aa: ASSPSGGAKQF; j_call: TRBJ2-1; v_call: TRBV5-4
cdr3_aa: SPQGQGNEQF; j_call: TRBJ2-1; v_call: TRBV29-1
cdr3_aa: ASSQRGGGDEAF; j_call: TRBJ1-1; v_call: TRBV4-3
cdr3_aa: ASSLSGGADEQY; j_call: .; v_call: TRBV28
cdr3_aa: ASSYTTAYEQY; j_call: TRBJ2-7; v_call: TRBV6-5
cdr3_aa: ASSFDRVRRYGSGNTIY; j_call: TRBJ1-3; v_call: TRBV27